This is a list of T cell receptor beta chains from one sample in a study of identical twins. TCRdb reprocessed the 5' RACE reads via MiXCR and lists one record per CDR3 protein. The data contain roughly 630,000 distinct CDR3 sequences, about 7.6% of them singletons. The sample was also linked to a second study, of yellow fever vaccine responses in identical twins.

Material for sequencing was PBMCs. Receptors were obtained from a woman aged 18-35 years in good health. Each CDR3 is given with its conserved first and last residue. Fields, in order: clone size, D gene, V gene, J gene, CDR3 protein, CDR3 DNA. The D gene is left open where the match is weak. Not all rows give a size; the values are once, few, many and, for expanded clones, a class.

size: -
D: TRBD1
V: TRBV5-1
J: TRBJ2-3
CDR3: CASSLADRDTDTQYF
DNA: TGCGCCAGCAGCTTGGCCGACAGGGACACAGATACGCAGTATTTT

size: few
D: TRBD2
V: TRBV7-3
J: TRBJ2-3
CDR3: CASSLIAGVADTQYF
DNA: TGTGCCAGCAGCTTAATCGCGGGAGTCGCAGATACGCAGTATTTT

size: few
D: -
V: TRBV7-2
J: TRBJ2-7
CDR3: CASSSTTYEQYF
DNA: TGTGCCAGCAGCTCAACAACCTACGAGCAGTACTTC

size: few
D: -
V: TRBV12-3/TRBV12-4
J: TRBJ1-2
CDR3: CASSLGQGTHYGYTF
DNA: TGTGCCAGCAGTTTAGGGCAGGGAACACACTATGGCTACACCTTC

size: -
D: -
V: TRBV5-6
J: TRBJ2-1
CDR3: CASNLGGTEQFF
DNA: TGTGCCAGCAATCTGGGGGGAACTGAGCAGTTCTTC

size: -
D: -
V: TRBV2
J: TRBJ1-6
CDR3: CASSEASRRVGSPLHF
DNA: TGTGCCAGCAGTGAAGCCAGTCGGAGGGTGGGATCACCCCTCCACTTT

size: many
D: -
V: TRBV20-1
J: TRBJ1-6
CDR3: CSAWDVNSPLHF
DNA: TGCAGTGCTTGGGACGTTAATTCACCCCTCCACTTT

size: many
D: -
V: TRBV4-1
J: TRBJ2-3
CDR3: CASSREDWDTQYF
DNA: TGCGCCAGCAGCCGGGAGGATTGGGATACGCAGTATTTT

size: few
D: -
V: TRBV6-1
J: TRBJ1-5
CDR3: CASSEQGTGNQPQHF
DNA: TGTGCCAGCAGTGAGCAGGGAACGGGCAATCAGCCCCAGCATTTT

size: few
D: -
V: TRBV20-1
J: TRBJ2-1
CDR3: CSAPSQGWDEQFF
DNA: TGCAGTGCTCCAAGCCAGGGATGGGATGAGCAGTTCTTC

size: -
D: -
V: TRBV5-1
J: TRBJ2-3
CDR3: CASSLGVGEIDTQYF
DNA: TGCGCCAGCAGCCTAGGTGTGGGAGAGATAGATACGCAGTATTTT

size: many
D: -
V: TRBV27
J: TRBJ2-7
CDR3: CASRSRVGYEQYF
DNA: TGTGCCAGCAGATCCAGGGTAGGGTACGAGCAGTACTTC

size: few
D: TRBD2
V: TRBV12-3/TRBV12-4
J: TRBJ2-7
CDR3: CASSLWTSERSYEQYF
DNA: TGTGCCAGCAGCCTCTGGACTAGCGAGAGGTCCTACGAGCAGTACTTC

size: many
D: -
V: TRBV6-5
J: TRBJ1-1
CDR3: CASSYSLNTEAFF
DNA: TGTGCCAGCAGTTACTCGCTGAACACTGAAGCTTTCTTT

size: -
D: -
V: TRBV5-1
J: TRBJ2-7
CDR3: CASSLDLGAEQYF
DNA: TGCGCCAGCAGCTTGGATTTGGGGGCCGAGCAGTACTTC

size: few
D: TRBD1
V: TRBV19
J: TRBJ2-5
CDR3: CASSMGQMQETQYF
DNA: TGTGCCAGTAGTATGGGACAGATGCAAGAGACCCAGTACTTC

size: many
D: -
V: TRBV20-1
J: TRBJ1-2
CDR3: CSARDLQIRYGYTF
DNA: TGCAGTGCTAGAGATCTCCAGATCCGCTATGGCTACACCTTC

size: -
D: -
V: TRBV2
J: TRBJ2-5
CDR3: CASSDRAGDF
DNA: TGTGCCAGCAGTGACAGGGCCGGGGACTTC

size: -
D: -
V: TRBV12-3/TRBV12-4
J: TRBJ1-1
CDR3: CASSLETTEAFF
DNA: TGTGCCAGCAGTTTAGAGACCACTGAAGCTTTCTTT

size: many
D: -
V: TRBV7-9
J: TRBJ2-5
CDR3: CASSLDRAETQYF
DNA: TGTGCCAGCAGCTTAGACAGGGCGGAGACCCAGTACTTC

size: -
D: TRBD2
V: TRBV10-3
J: TRBJ2-1
CDR3: CAISDTGLSDHNEQFF
DNA: TGTGCCATCAGTGACACGGGACTATCGGACCACAATGAGCAGTTCTTC

size: few
D: -
V: TRBV6-1
J: TRBJ2-5
CDR3: CASRRDTSQETQYF
DNA: TGTGCCAGCAGAAGGGACACCAGCCAAGAGACCCAGTACTTC

size: -
D: -
V: TRBV10-3
J: TRBJ2-5
CDR3: CAIGGGQGVTETQYF
DNA: TGTGCCATCGGGGGGGGCCAGGGGGTTACGGAGACCCAGTACTTC

size: few
D: -
V: TRBV27
J: TRBJ1-1
CDR3: CASSSIAGINTEAFF
DNA: TGTGCCAGCAGTTCCATTGCGGGGATTAACACTGAAGCTTTCTTT

size: few
D: -
V: TRBV5-5
J: TRBJ2-7
CDR3: CASLPGDTPYEQYF
DNA: TGTGCCAGCCTACCCGGTGACACTCCCTACGAGCAGTACTTC

size: -
D: TRBD2
V: TRBV5-6
J: TRBJ2-1
CDR3: CASSFRTSGRTDEQFF
DNA: TGTGCCAGCAGCTTCCGGACTAGCGGGAGAACGGATGAGCAGTTCTTC

size: many
D: -
V: TRBV10-3
J: TRBJ1-1
CDR3: CAITTTGNTEAFF
DNA: TGTGCCATCACAACGACAGGGAACACTGAAGCTTTCTTT

size: few
D: TRBD1
V: TRBV5-1
J: TRBJ2-1
CDR3: CASSPLTGVGFNEQFF
DNA: TGCGCCAGCAGCCCCTTGACAGGGGTCGGATTCAATGAGCAGTTCTTC

size: -
D: -
V: TRBV20-1
J: TRBJ2-1
CDR3: CSARARWRGGDEQFF
DNA: TGCAGTGCTAGAGCCCGTTGGAGGGGAGGCGATGAGCAGTTCTTC

size: few
D: -
V: TRBV5-1
J: TRBJ2-2
CDR3: CASSLDAGTTGELFF
DNA: TGCGCCAGCAGCTTGGATGCAGGGACCACCGGGGAGCTGTTTTTT

size: few
D: -
V: TRBV14
J: TRBJ2-4
CDR3: CASSHLDGTPKNIQYF
DNA: TGTGCCAGCAGCCACCTCGACGGGACACCTAAAAACATTCAGTACTTC

size: few
D: -
V: TRBV10-3
J: TRBJ2-2
CDR3: CAISDGGDYTGELFF
DNA: TGTGCCATCAGTGACGGCGGGGACTACACCGGGGAGCTGTTTTTT

size: few
D: -
V: TRBV4-1
J: TRBJ2-1
CDR3: CASSQAGSNWEQFF
DNA: TGCGCCAGCAGCCAAGCCGGGTCTAATTGGGAGCAGTTCTTC

size: few
D: TRBD1
V: TRBV13
J: TRBJ2-7
CDR3: CASSWRTGARYEQYF
DNA: TGTGCCAGCAGCTGGCGGACAGGGGCTCGCTACGAGCAGTACTTC

size: many
D: -
V: TRBV15
J: TRBJ2-1
CDR3: CATSRGGTHNEQFF
DNA: TGTGCCACCAGCAGAGGTGGGACACACAATGAGCAGTTCTTC

size: few
D: -
V: TRBV5-5
J: TRBJ2-7
CDR3: CASSLTWGEYEQYF
DNA: TGTGCCAGCAGCTTGACCTGGGGCGAATACGAGCAGTACTTC

size: many
D: TRBD1
V: TRBV5-1
J: TRBJ2-3
CDR3: CASSNSGTGITDTQYF
DNA: TGCGCCAGCAGCAACTCCGGGACAGGGATAACAGATACGCAGTATTTT

size: few
D: -
V: TRBV3-1
J: TRBJ2-6
CDR3: CASSQSAGANVLTF
DNA: TGTGCCAGCAGCCAGTCCGCCGGGGCCAACGTCCTGACTTTC

size: few
D: -
V: TRBV12-3/TRBV12-4
J: TRBJ2-3
CDR3: CASSLAGGLGTDTQYF
DNA: TGTGCCAGCAGTTTAGCGGGGGGGCTTGGGACAGATACGCAGTATTTT

size: many
D: -
V: TRBV3-1
J: TRBJ2-3
CDR3: CASSQDTTTDTQYF
DNA: TGTGCCAGCAGCCAAGACACCACCACAGATACGCAGTATTTT

size: many
D: TRBD1
V: TRBV18
J: TRBJ1-5
CDR3: CASSPADRGQGQPQHF
DNA: TGTGCCAGCTCACCCGCGGACAGGGGGCAGGGACAGCCCCAGCATTTT